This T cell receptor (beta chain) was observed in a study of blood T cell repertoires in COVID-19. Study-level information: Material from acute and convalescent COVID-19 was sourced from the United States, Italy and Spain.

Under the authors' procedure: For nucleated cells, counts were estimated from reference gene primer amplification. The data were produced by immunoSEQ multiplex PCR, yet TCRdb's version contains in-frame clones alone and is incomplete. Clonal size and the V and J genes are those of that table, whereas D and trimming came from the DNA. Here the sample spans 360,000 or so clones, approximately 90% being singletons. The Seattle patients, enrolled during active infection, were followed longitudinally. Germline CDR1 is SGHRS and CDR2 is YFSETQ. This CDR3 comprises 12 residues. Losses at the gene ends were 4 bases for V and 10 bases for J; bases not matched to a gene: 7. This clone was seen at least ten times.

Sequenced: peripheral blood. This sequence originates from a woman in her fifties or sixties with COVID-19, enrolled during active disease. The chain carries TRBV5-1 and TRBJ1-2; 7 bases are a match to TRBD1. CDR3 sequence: CASSTGQEIYTF. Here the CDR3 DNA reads TGCGCCAGCAGCACTGGACAGGAGATCTACACCTTC.